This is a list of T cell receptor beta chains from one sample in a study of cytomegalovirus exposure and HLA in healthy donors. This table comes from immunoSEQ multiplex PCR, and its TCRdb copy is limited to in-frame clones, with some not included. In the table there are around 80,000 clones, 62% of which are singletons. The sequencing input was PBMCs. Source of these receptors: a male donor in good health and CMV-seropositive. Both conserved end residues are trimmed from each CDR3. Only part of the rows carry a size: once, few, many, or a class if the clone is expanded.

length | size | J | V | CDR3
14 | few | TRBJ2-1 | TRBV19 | ASSIDRASAYNEQF
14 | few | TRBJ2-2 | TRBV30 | AWSPRDRSFTGELF
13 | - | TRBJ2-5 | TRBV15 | ATSRDPQAQETQY
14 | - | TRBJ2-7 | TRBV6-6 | ASSSNRERNTYEQY
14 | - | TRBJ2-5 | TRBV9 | ASSPRLAGLQETQY
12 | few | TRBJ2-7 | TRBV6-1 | ATNLGLAGTSLY
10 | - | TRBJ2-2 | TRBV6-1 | ASSARHGELF
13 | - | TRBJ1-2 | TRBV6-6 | ASSYSALNSYGYT
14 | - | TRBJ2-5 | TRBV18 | ASSPLQGARKETQY
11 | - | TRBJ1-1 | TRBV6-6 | ASSPTAYTEAF
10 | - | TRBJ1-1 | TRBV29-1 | SFRQATTEAF